This T cell receptor beta chain was sequenced during a study of early T cells in non-severe SARS-CoV-2 infection. On the study more broadly: Chains stayed unpaired after sequencing of bulk RNA from unsorted whole blood. Study results and caveats: A preference for anti-spike CD8 responses marked VDJdb matching, which missed private and CD4 specificities.

The CDR3 contains 12 residues. CDR1 DFQATT and CDR2 SNEGSKA come from the germline V gene (reference sequence). The V end was cut by 3 bases, the J end by 2 bases, with 8 bases between. Individual cDNA molecules each received unique molecular identifiers attached to them. MiXCR, applied by TCRdb to the 5' RACE reads, yields one record per CDR3 protein. The sample records some 71,000 distinct CDR3 sequences, roughly 13% being singletons. This clonotype was counted only a few times. Its matching antigen is unknown. The chain is built from TRBV20-1 and TRBJ2-7; a weak D match, TRBD2 (7 bases). The sequenced material came from whole blood. The sequence was collected from an adult who was a healthcare worker with PCR-confirmed SARS-CoV-2 infection or an uninfected control (not recorded which). This CDR3 reads CSARRGPYEQYF. CDR3 DNA sequence: TGCAGTGCTAGGCGGGGGCCCTACGAGCAGTACTTC.